These 6 T cell receptor beta chains share one sample of origin, sequenced in a study of blood T cell repertoires in COVID-19 (TCRdb year 2020). Receptors were amplified or captured by the immunoSEQ multiplex PCR assay. TCRdb holds this immuneACCESS table with in-frame rearrangements only. Some clones are missing; in checked studies, unresolved V genes explain under half, and the rest has no known cause. This sample comprises about 47,000 clones, around 84% of them detected only once. The ten largest account for more than 2.5% of the sample. The sample taken for sequencing was peripheral blood. These receptors originate from a man aged 45 to 65 with acute or convalescent COVID-19.

The chain uses TRBV7-9 and TRBJ1-6, with D perhaps matching TRBD1 (6 bases). This CDR3 region has 14 residues. The germline V gene encodes CDR1 SEHNR and CDR2 FQNEAQ (reference sequence). With 5 bases removed from V and 3 bases from J, the gap between germline ends came to 8 bases. The DNA of the CDR3 is TGTGCCAGCAGCCAGGACAGCTATAATTCACCCCTCCACTTT. Its protein is CASSQDSYNSPLHF.

This chain uses TRBV7-9 with TRBJ2-7, with 8 bases fitting TRBD2. V lost 5 bases to trimming and J lost 5 bases; unmatched junction nucleotides: 5. CDR3 size: 13 residues. Germline V lookup: CDR1 SEHNR, CDR2 FQNEAQ (reference sequence). The CDR3 coding sequence is TGTGCCAGCAGCCTGGGACTAGGCGACGAGCAGTACTTC. This sequence encodes CASSLGLGDEQYF.

The chain combines TRBV29-1 with TRBJ1-2; perhaps TRBD1 as D (5 bases). CDR1 and CDR2 (germline): SQVTM, ANQGSEA. V was trimmed by 3 bases and J by 8 bases, leaving 10 bases between them. The CDR3 has 11 residues. The CDR3 coding sequence is TGCAGCGTTGAGGGGGGTAGCGGCTACACCTTC. Translation gives CSVEGGSGYTF.

The CDR3 DNA is TGTGCCAGCAGCCCACCGAGGCAGCACTATGGCTACACCTTC. This sequence encodes CASSPPRQHYGYTF. The V and J genes are TRBV6-2 or TRBV6-3 and TRBJ1-2; D gene ambiguous. Germline loops: CDR1 MNHEY, CDR2 SVGEGT. The CDR3 is 14 residues long. The germline V and J ends were trimmed by 6 bases and 3 bases, with 14 bases remaining between them.

The chain couples TRBV10-3 to TRBJ1-3; tentatively, D is TRBD1 (5 bases). The length of the CDR3 is 14 residues. V was shortened by 2 bases and J by 0 bases, with 5 bases between the two germline ends. From germline, CDR1 is ENHRY and CDR2 SYGVKD. The DNA of the CDR3 is TGTGCCATCAGTGAGGGGGCCTCTGGAAACACCATATATTTT. Its protein product is CAISEGASGNTIYF.

This clone occurred a few times. The chain combines TRBV4-1 with TRBJ2-7; 8 bases fit TRBD1. The CDR3 is made up of 17 amino acids. Looked up from germline, CDR1 is MGHRA and CDR2 is YSYEKL. Unmatched junction bases numbered 11, after V lost 1 base and J lost 3 bases. For the CDR3, the DNA is TGCGCCAGCAGCCAAGGTAGGGGAACAGGGGGAGTCTACGAGCAGTACTTC. Translated, it gives CASSQGRGTGGVYEQYF.